This T cell receptor (beta chain) was captured by sequencing in a study of CD8+ T cells in alopecia areata. As the sequencing template, cDNA was produced by extracting RNA and reverse transcribing it. Profiled with immunoSEQ multiplex PCR; TCRdb holds only in-frame clones, not every one. The sample lists roughly 140,000 clones, approximately 56% occurring once. Deletions cut 2 bases from V and 2 bases from J, with 9 bases between. CDR3 length: 14 residues. In germline, CDR1 is MGHRA, CDR2 YSYEKL. Input material: CD8+ T cells sorted from blood. This clonotype originated in a human donor in good health. This rearrangement joins TRBV4-1 to TRBJ2-5, with a weak D call TRBD1 (5 bases). CDR3 in DNA: TGCGCCAGCAGCCAAAGACAGAAACAAGAGACCCAGTACTTC. It encodes CASSQRQKQETQYF.